Listed below are T cell receptor beta chains from one sample, sequenced in a study of T cell responses to AZD1222 COVID-19 vaccine. The assay was immunoSEQ multiplex PCR, and TCRdb's table has in-frame clones only and misses some. The table has some 130,000 clones, around 84% seen once; the top ten hold about 4%. The input for sequencing was peripheral blood, taken on day 0 of AZD1222 vaccination. The origin of the receptors is an adult in good health. The CDR3 runs from the conserved cysteine through the conserved F or W. Each record gives: V gene, J gene, D gene, clone size, CDR3 protein, CDR3 DNA. A D gene is named only where the DNA matches it firmly. The listing skips clone size in some rows; elsewhere it reads once, few, many or a size class.

TRBV2	TRBJ2-7	NA	NA	CASSGSGDEQYF	TGTGCCAGCAGTGGGTCCGGCGACGAGCAGTACTTC
TRBV30	TRBJ1-2	NA	NA	CAWRGRAGLFNYGYTF	TGTGCCTGGAGGGGCCGGGCGGGGCTCTTTAACTATGGCTACACCTTC
TRBV7-9	TRBJ1-2	NA	NA	CASSLTTATASGYTF	TGTGCCAGCAGCTTAACGACAGCAACAGCGAGCGGCTACACCTTC
TRBV21-1	TRBJ2-1	NA	NA	CASSKGTAGGPYGEQFF	TGTGCCAGCAGCAAAGGGACGGCGGGGGGCCCCTACGGTGAGCAGTTCTTC
TRBV27	TRBJ1-3	TRBD1	NA	CATRQGATGNTIYF	TGTGCCACCCGACAGGGGGCGACTGGAAACACCATATATTTT
TRBV27	TRBJ2-7	NA	NA	CASIRGLFYEQYF	TGTGCCAGCATAAGGGGACTGTTCTACGAGCAGTACTTC
TRBV7-2	TRBJ2-7	TRBD1	NA	CASSRDRGQSYEQYF	TGTGCCAGCAGCAGGGACAGGGGGCAATCCTACGAGCAGTACTTC
TRBV30	TRBJ1-3	TRBD1	NA	CASPGTGRNTIYF	TGTGCCTCCCCCGGGACAGGAAGAAACACCATATATTTT
TRBV7-2	TRBJ1-2	NA	few	CASTSRGEGYTF	TGTGCCAGCACCTCCCGCGGGGAGGGCTACACCTTC
TRBV7-9	TRBJ1-1	TRBD1	NA	CASSPRQGQGAEAFF	TGTGCCAGCAGTCCCAGACAGGGGCAAGGGGCTGAAGCTTTCTTT
TRBV4-2	TRBJ1-3	NA	NA	CASSQGSSGVSGNTIYF	TGTGCCAGCAGCCAAGGATCCTCAGGGGTTTCTGGAAACACCATATATTTT
TRBV3-1/TRBV3-2	TRBJ1-2	NA	NA	CASSQGEGNYGYTF	TGTGCCAGCAGCCAGGGGGAGGGGAACTATGGCTACACCTTC
TRBV28	TRBJ1-6	NA	NA	CASSFGDSPLHF	TGTGCCAGCAGTTTTGGGGATTCACCCCTCCACTTT
TRBV6-5	TRBJ2-1	NA	NA	CASWGPYNEQFF	TGTGCCAGCTGGGGGCCTTACAATGAGCAGTTCTTC
TRBV19	TRBJ1-2	NA	NA	CASRTGLKGYTF	TGTGCCAGTAGAACAGGTCTTAAGGGCTACACCTTC
TRBV9	TRBJ1-5	NA	NA	CASSVEGSGQPQHF	TGTGCCAGCAGCGTTGAGGGATCTGGGCAGCCCCAGCATTTT
TRBV5-1	TRBJ1-2	NA	NA	CASSLVAANYGYTF	TGCGCCAGCAGCTTGGTGGCAGCTAACTATGGCTACACCTTC
TRBV6-5	TRBJ2-7	TRBD1	few	CASSGDRGNEQYF	TGTGCCAGCAGCGGGGACAGGGGAAACGAGCAGTACTTC
TRBV19	TRBJ1-6	TRBD1	NA	CASTEGQNNSPLHF	TGTGCCAGTACGGAGGGACAGAATAATTCACCCCTCCACTTT
TRBV27	TRBJ1-3	NA	NA	CASSDAFSGNTIYF	TGTGCCAGCAGCGACGCCTTCTCTGGAAACACCATATATTTT
TRBV5-1	TRBJ1-3	TRBD1	NA	CASSLLGGQGQAGNTIYF	TGCGCCAGCAGCTTGTTAGGAGGACAGGGACAAGCTGGAAACACCATATATTTT
TRBV28	TRBJ2-1	NA	NA	CASSSDGSSRFNEQFF	TGTGCCAGCAGTTCCGACGGTTCCTCCAGATTTAATGAGCAGTTCTTC
TRBV28	TRBJ2-5	TRBD1	NA	CASSSATGGGETQYF	TGTGCCAGCAGTTCCGCGACAGGGGGTGGAGAGACCCAGTACTTC
TRBV9	TRBJ1-1	NA	NA	CASSVATWAANTEAFF	TGTGCCAGCAGCGTAGCTACTTGGGCAGCGAACACTGAAGCTTTCTTT
TRBV6-1	TRBJ1-2	NA	NA	CASSDRGDGYGYTF	TGTGCCAGCAGTGACCGGGGGGACGGCTATGGCTACACCTTC
TRBV30	TRBJ1-3	NA	few	CAWSTDRLNSGNTIYF	TGTGCCTGGAGTACGGACAGACTAAACTCTGGAAACACCATATATTTT
TRBV28	TRBJ1-5	NA	NA	CASRGTERQPQHF	TGTGCCAGCAGAGGAACTGAGCGGCAGCCCCAGCATTTT
TRBV28	TRBJ1-5	TRBD1	NA	CASSLQGQGNQPQHF	TGTGCCAGCAGTCTTCAAGGACAGGGGAATCAGCCCCAGCATTTT
TRBV6-5	TRBJ1-3	TRBD1	NA	CASSGQGLTGNTIYF	TGTGCCAGCAGCGGACAGGGCCTAACTGGAAACACCATATATTTT
TRBV9	TRBJ2-1	NA	once	CASSAMEVSEINNEQFF	TGTGCCAGCAGCGCCATGGAAGTGTCGGAGATAAACAATGAGCAGTTCTTC
TRBV5-4	TRBJ2-7	NA	NA	CASSLGGGETYEQYF	TGTGCCAGCAGCTTGGGAGGAGGGGAGACCTACGAGCAGTACTTC